This passage covers 32 T cell receptor beta chains from one sample sequenced in a study of OX40 agonist ivuxolimab in advanced cancers. Here immunoSEQ multiplex PCR was the method, and the copy in TCRdb shows in-frame clones only, minus some. The repertoire holds about 84,000 clones, with around 84% as singletons. Material: CD4+ or CD8+ T cells sorted from blood, obtained in a trial of the OX40 agonist ivuxolimab. Source of these receptors: an adult with an advanced solid tumor such as melanoma, head and neck, liver or kidney cancer.

The chain employs TRBV28 and TRBJ2-5; D is tentatively TRBD1 or TRBD2 (5 bases each). The V gene lost 7 bases and the J gene lost 5 bases, with 20 bases spanning the gap. The length of the CDR3 is 15 residues. From germline, CDR1 is MDHEN and CDR2 SYDVKM. CDR3 sequence: CASNPPGPLAETQYF. The CDR3 DNA reads TGTGCCAGCAACCCCCCGGGGCCCCTCGCGGAGACCCAGTACTTC.

The chain joins TRBV18 to TRBJ2-7; D call uncertain. Germline CDR1 is KGHSH and CDR2 is LQKENI. Trimming left V 2 bases short and J 6 bases short, with 11 bases between. The CDR3 has 13 amino acids. The CDR3 DNA follows: TGTGCCAGCTCACCAACAGACGAAGGCGAGCAGTACGTC. Its translation is CASSPTDEGEQYV.

The chain employs TRBV5-3 and TRBJ1-2, with 7 bases lining up with TRBD1. TRBV5-3 is sorted into the ORF group, with uncertain function. V was pared by 8 bases and J by 6 bases, with 10 bases of the junction left unmatched. The CDR3 covers 13 residues. The CDR3 sequence is CASSPTGVDGYTF. CDR3 coding DNA: TGTGCCAGCAGCCCAACAGGGGTAGATGGCTACACCTTC.

This clone was detected only once. The chain employs TRBV10-3 and TRBJ1-4; D is unresolved. There are 11 residues in the CDR3. V dropped 11 bases and J dropped 1 base, with 5 bases sitting between them. Germline CDR1 and CDR2: ENHRY and SYGVKD. The CDR3 protein is CASGTNEKLFF. The CDR3 nucleotides are TGTGCCTCGGGAACTAATGAAAAACTGTTTTTT.

This chain joins TRBV7-9 and TRBJ1-6; D gene ambiguous. This CDR3 has 13 amino acids. V lost 2 bases and J lost 13, with 12 bases in between. The V gene's germline CDR1 is SEHNR and CDR2 FQNEAQ (reference sequence). In DNA form, the CDR3 reads TGTGCCAGCAGCTTAATTGGCGAGAGCCCCCTCCACTTT. Translating gives CASSLIGESPLHF.

Comments on this clone: An end of the junction differs from the germline gene, which may be a read error. V and J are TRBV6-6 and TRBJ1-2; weak D call: TRBD1 (6 bases). CDR3 length: 13 residues. From germline, CDR1 is MNHNY and CDR2 SVGAGI (reference sequence). This chain's CDR3 is CAISAGEVYGYTF. The CDR3 DNA reads as TGTGCCATCAGTGCAGGGGAGGTTTATGGCTACACCTTC.

The chain joins TRBV5-1 to TRBJ1-1; D is unclear. Trimming took off 4 bases at V and 1 base at J, with 14 bases between the two ends. Germline loops: CDR1 SGHRS, CDR2 YFSETQ. The CDR3 is made up of 15 amino acids. This chain's CDR3 is CASSQLGSSNTEAFF. The CDR3 nucleotides read TGCGCCAGCAGCCAACTTGGGAGCTCGAACACTGAAGCTTTCTTT.

The gene calls are TRBV6-5 and TRBJ2-5; D gene unclear. The germline CDR1 and CDR2 sequences are MNHEY and SVGAGI. This CDR3 is 12 amino acids long. Deletions cut 4 bases from V and 0 bases from J, with 3 bases between. The CDR3, as DNA: TGTGCCAGCAGTTCCAACCAAGAGACCCAGTACTTC. It codes for CASSSNQETQYF.

V usage is TRBV27 and J usage is TRBJ1-3; perhaps TRBD1 as D (5 bases). Trimming removed 5 bases from V and 7 bases from J, with 12 bases in between. Germline V gene data show CDR1 as MNHEY and CDR2 as SMNVEV (reference sequence). This CDR3 comprises 13 residues. The CDR3 reads CASSRGGSNTIYF. The CDR3 DNA is TGTGCCAGCAGTCGGGGGGGGTCGAACACCATATATTTT.

V gene TRBV5-1 combines with J gene TRBJ1-2; 8 bases agree with TRBD1. The germline gives CDR1 SGHRS, CDR2 YFSETQ. J was trimmed by 6 bases and V by 4 bases; bases with no gene match: 8. This CDR3 has 14 amino acids. CDR3 nucleotides: TGCGCCAGCAGCCCAGGACAGGGAGCGGATGGCTACACCTTC. Translated, it gives CASSPGQGADGYTF. Variable domain in full (rest from reference TRBV5-1 and TRBJ1-2): KAGVTQTPRYLIKTRGQQVTLSCSPISGHRSVSWYQQTPGQGLQFLFEYFSETQRNKGNFPGRFSGRQFSNSRSEMNVSTLELGDSALYLCASSPGQGADGYTFGSGTRLTVV.

The V and J genes are TRBV13 and TRBJ2-7; D gene unclear. The CDR3 loop spans 13 amino acids. The V end was cut by 5 bases, the J end by 3 bases, with 11 bases between. Germline V gives CDR1 PRHDT, CDR2 FYEKMQ (reference sequence). CDR3 amino acids: CASSAQSSYEQYF. The CDR3 DNA reads TGTGCCAGCAGCGCCCAGTCTAGCTACGAGCAGTACTTC.

V usage is TRBV30 and J usage is TRBJ2-1; maybe TRBD2 (6 bases). The germline V gene encodes CDR1 GTSNPN and CDR2 SVGIG (reference sequence). Trimming stripped 0 bases from V and 5 bases from J, with 8 bases between. The length of the CDR3 is 13 residues. The CDR3 loop reads CAWSVRGNNEQFF. The CDR3 DNA reads as TGTGCCTGGAGTGTACGGGGGAACAATGAGCAGTTCTTC.

This CDR3 is CASSPFFESGANVLTF. DNA for the CDR3: TGTGCCAGTAGCCCCTTCTTCGAGTCCGGGGCCAACGTCCTGACTTTC. This rearrangement joins TRBV19 to TRBJ2-6; no reliable D call. The CDR3 loop spans 16 amino acids. V lost 6 bases to trimming and J lost 4 bases, with 16 bases between them. Germline V gene lookup returns CDR1 LNHDA and CDR2 SQIVND (reference sequence).

The rearrangement joins TRBV4-3 to TRBJ1-4, with D maybe TRBD1 (5 bases). V dropped 3 bases and J dropped 8 bases, with 19 bases sitting between them. The CDR3 runs 16 residues. CDR1 is LGHNA, CDR2 YSLEER, per germline. The chain's CDR3 is CASSQGREEWEEKLFF. The CDR3 DNA reads as TGCGCCAGCAGCCAGGGCAGGGAAGAGTGGGAAGAAAAACTGTTTTTT.

The chain recombines TRBV7-2 with TRBJ2-3, with D perhaps matching TRBD1 (5 bases). The CDR3 extends over 14 amino acids. Trimming pared 5 bases from V and 6 bases from J, leaving 15 bases between. Germline loops: CDR1 SGHTA, CDR2 FQGNSA. CDR3 bases: TGTGCCAGCAGCCTTAATTCAGGGTTCGATACGCAGTATTTT. Its protein product is CASSLNSGFDTQYF. The variable domain in full, completed from reference TRBV7-2 and TRBJ2-3, reads GAGVSQSPSNKVTEKGKDVELRCDPISGHTALYWYRQSLGQGLEFLIYFQGNSAPDKSGLPSDRFSAERTGGSVSTLTIQRTQQEDSAVYLCASSLNSGFDTQYFGPGTRLTVL.

The genes are TRBV6-6 and TRBJ2-3; 7 bases map to TRBD2. The CDR3 has 16 amino acids. After removal of 0 bases from V and 4 bases from J, the junction contained 7 bases not matched to a gene. Germline V gene sequence: CDR1 MNHNY, CDR2 SVGAGI (reference sequence). The CDR3 spells CASSYSGTTMADTQYF. For the CDR3, the DNA is TGTGCCAGCAGTTACTCGGGGACTACAATGGCAGATACGCAGTATTTT.

The chain has TRBV28 and TRBJ1-3; 9 bases fit TRBD1. The CDR3 has 15 residues. Germline values: CDR1 MDHEN, CDR2 SYDVKM. Germline trimming cut 7 bases from V and 8 bases from J; bases unmatched to any gene: 12. The CDR3 region is CASTRQQGAGDTIYF. CDR3 coding DNA: TGTGCCAGCACCCGCCAACAGGGGGCAGGAGACACCATATATTTT.

The rearrangement joins TRBV19 to TRBJ2-2; tentatively, D is TRBD1 (6 bases). This CDR3 comprises 14 residues. CDR1 LNHDA and CDR2 SQIVND come from the germline V gene (reference sequence). V lost 2 bases to trimming and J lost 5 bases, with 9 bases between them. CDR3 sequence reads: CASSIRGTTGELFF. The CDR3 bases are TGTGCCAGTAGTATAAGGGGGACAACCGGGGAGCTGTTTTTT.

The V gene is TRBV28, the J gene TRBJ2-2; 7 positions match TRBD1. There are 12 residues in the CDR3. V was pared by 8 bases and J by 9 bases, with 6 bases of the junction left unmatched. Germline V gene sequence: CDR1 MDHEN, CDR2 SYDVKM. The CDR3 bases are TGTGCCAGCGGAACAGGGGAGAGGGAGCTGTTTTTT. Translated: CASGTGERELFF. The full variable domain, completed using reference TRBV28 and TRBJ2-2, is DVKVTQSSRYLVKRTGEKVFLECVQDMDHENMFWYRQDPGLGLRLIYFSYDVKMKEKGDIPEGYSVSREKKERFSLILESASTNQTSMYLCASGTGERELFFGEGSRLTVL.

As DNA, the CDR3 is TGTGCCAGCAGCCAAAGAAGGGCTAGCGGGGGGGCCTGGGAGCAGTTCTTC. As protein: CASSQRRASGGAWEQFF. This chain links TRBV14 with TRBJ2-1; 12 positions match TRBD2. The CDR3 has 17 residues. Trimming took 2 bases from V and 10 from J; bases not matched to a gene: 12. Germline loops: CDR1 SGHDN, CDR2 FVKESK.

This clone was counted many times. The V gene is TRBV6-1, the J gene TRBJ2-7, with D hard to call. The CDR3 loop spans 11 amino acids. The V gene's germline CDR1 is MNHNS and CDR2 SASEGT. The V gene lost 6 bases and the J gene lost 3 bases, with 6 bases spanning the gap. The CDR3 bases are TGTGCCAGCAGAACGTTCTACGAGCAGTACGTC. Translation: CASRTFYEQYV.

The chain links TRBV19 to TRBJ2-7; TRBD1 matches 7 bases. With V trimmed by 3 bases and J by 0 bases, 5 bases remained unmatched. CDR3 length: 15 residues. The germline V gene has CDR1 LNHDA and CDR2 SQIVND (reference sequence). This chain's CDR3 is CASSMKGAYSYEQYF. In DNA form, the CDR3 reads TGTGCCAGTAGTATGAAGGGGGCCTACTCCTACGAGCAGTACTTC.

The J gene is TRBJ2-5, the V gene TRBV29-1; D call uncertain. V shed 7 bases and J shed 2 bases, with 5 bases lying between them. The CDR3 consists of 10 residues. In germline, CDR1 is SQVTM, CDR2 ANQGSEA. In DNA, the CDR3 is TGCAGCGCCCAACAAGAGACCCAGTACTTC. This codes for CSAQQETQYF.

In the case of this clone: Other nucleotide sequences in the sample specify the same CDR3. The genes are TRBV7-9 and TRBJ2-1; 8 bases align to TRBD1. The ends lost 0 bases at V and 9 bases at J; junction bases unmatched: 4. Germline V lookup: CDR1 SEHNR, CDR2 FQNEAQ (reference sequence). The CDR3 extends over 14 amino acids. The CDR3 DNA follows: TGTGCCAGCAGCTTAGCCAGGGGGCTCGGTGAGCAGTTCTTC. Translating it yields CASSLARGLGEQFF. The entire variable domain, with the rest obtained from reference TRBV7-9 and TRBJ2-1, is as follows: DTGVSQNPRHKITKRGQNVTFRCDPISEHNRLYWYRQTLGQGPEFLTYFQNEAQLEKSRLLSDRFSAERPKGSFSTLEIQRTEQGDSAMYLCASSLARGLGEQFFGPGTRLTVL.

The J gene is TRBJ1-1, the V gene TRBV27; D unclear. This CDR3 contains 14 residues. V lost 5 bases and J 1 base, leaving 11 bases between the germline ends. CDR1 is MNHEY and CDR2 is SMNVEV in the germline V gene (reference sequence). CDR3 in amino acids: CASSSSRKNTEAFF. For the CDR3, the DNA is TGTGCCAGCAGTAGCTCCCGAAAGAACACTGAAGCTTTCTTT.

V is TRBV27 and J is TRBJ2-7, with 7 bases fitting TRBD1. CDR3 length: 15 amino acids. Germline CDR1 is MNHEY and CDR2 is SMNVEV (reference sequence). Trimming at V came to 3 bases and at J to 0 bases, leaving 5 bases not matched to a gene. In DNA, the CDR3 is TGTGCCAGCAGTTTTCGCCAGGGGGTCTCCTACGAGCAGTACGTC. Its translation is CASSFRQGVSYEQYV.

This clone was seen only a few times. The chain carries TRBV4-3 and TRBJ1-6; TRBD1 might be the D (6 bases). CDR3 length: 16 residues. V lost 2 bases and J 5 bases, leaving 13 bases between the germline ends. Germline CDR1 reads LGHNA; CDR2 reads YSLEER. CDR3 nucleotides: TGCGCCAGCAGCCAAAACGTCGGGGGCAATAATTCACCCCTCCACTTT. This sequence encodes CASSQNVGGNNSPLHF.

V is TRBV19 and J is TRBJ2-5, with 7 bases fitting TRBD2. V lost 11 bases to trimming and J lost 4 bases; unmatched junction nucleotides: 10. Germline V gene lookup returns CDR1 LNHDA and CDR2 SQIVND (reference sequence). The CDR3 is made up of 13 amino acids. The chain's CDR3 is CAVRGEGRETQYF. The CDR3 DNA follows: TGTGCCGTCCGGGGGGAGGGTCGAGAGACCCAGTACTTC. Complete variable domain (other parts from reference TRBV19 and TRBJ2-5): DGGITQSPKYLFRKEGQNVTLSCEQNLNHDAMYWYRQDPGQGLRLIYYSQIVNDFQKGDIAEGYSVSREKKESFPLTVTSAQKNPTAFYLCAVRGEGRETQYFGPGTRLLVL.

The chain recombines TRBV6-5 with TRBJ1-3; D gene uncertain. This CDR3 is 14 amino acids long. Trimming took 0 bases from V and 9 from J, leaving 12 bases between them. The V gene's germline CDR1 is MNHEY and CDR2 SVGAGI. The CDR3 DNA reads as TGTGCCAGCAGTTACTCTACGACGGCGGGCACCATATATTTT. Residues: CASSYSTTAGTIYF.

The chain recombines TRBV2 with TRBJ1-3, with D hard to call. Trimming stripped 7 bases from V and 0 bases from J, with 13 bases between. Germline V gives CDR1 SNHLY, CDR2 FYNNEI. The CDR3 is made up of 15 amino acids. This CDR3 is CASTLQDGSGNTIYF. The CDR3 region has the DNA TGTGCCAGCACGCTACAAGACGGCTCTGGAAACACCATATATTTT.

The chain uses TRBV7-9 and TRBJ2-3, with 8 positions matching TRBD2. The V and J ends lost 3 bases and 1 base, in that order; junction bases with no gene match: 6. The germline V gene has CDR1 SEHNR and CDR2 FQNEAQ (reference sequence). The CDR3 runs 16 residues. CDR3 region: CASSFLSRGGTDTQYF. The CDR3 bases are TGTGCCAGCAGCTTTCTCTCGCGGGGGGGCACAGATACGCAGTATTTT.

The rearrangement uses TRBV18 and TRBJ2-3, with TRBD1 identical over 8 bases. There are 16 residues in the CDR3. The ends lost 0 bases at V and 1 base at J; junction bases unmatched: 3. Germline values: CDR1 KGHSH, CDR2 LQKENI. The CDR3 coding sequence is TGTGCCAGCTCACCACCCCAGGGGGCGGGCACAGATACGCAGTATTTT. Protein product: CASSPPQGAGTDTQYF. The whole variable domain, remainder taken from reference TRBV18 and TRBJ2-3, is NAGVMQNPRHLVRRRGQEARLRCSPMKGHSHVYWYRQLPEEGLKFMVYLQKENIIDESGMPKERFSAEFPKEGPSILRIQQVVRGDSAAYFCASSPPQGAGTDTQYFGPGTRLTVL.